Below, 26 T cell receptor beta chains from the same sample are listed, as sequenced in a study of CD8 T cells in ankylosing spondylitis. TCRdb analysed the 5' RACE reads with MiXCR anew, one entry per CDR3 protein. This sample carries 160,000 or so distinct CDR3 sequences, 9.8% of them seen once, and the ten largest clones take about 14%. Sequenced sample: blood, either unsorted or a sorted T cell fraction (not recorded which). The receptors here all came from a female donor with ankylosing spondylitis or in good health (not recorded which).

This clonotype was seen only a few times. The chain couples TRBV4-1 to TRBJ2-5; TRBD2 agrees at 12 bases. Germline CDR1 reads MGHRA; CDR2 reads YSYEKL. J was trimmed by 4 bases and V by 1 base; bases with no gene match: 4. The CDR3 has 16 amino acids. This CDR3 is CASSQVGLAGPETQYF. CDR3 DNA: TGCGCCAGCAGCCAAGTAGGACTAGCGGGACCAGAGACCCAGTACTTC.

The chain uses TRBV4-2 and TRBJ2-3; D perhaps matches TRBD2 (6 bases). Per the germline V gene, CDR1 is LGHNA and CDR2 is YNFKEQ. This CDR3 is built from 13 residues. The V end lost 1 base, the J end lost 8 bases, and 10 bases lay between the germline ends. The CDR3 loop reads CASSQGSGLTQYF. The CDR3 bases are TGTGCCAGCAGCCAAGGGTCGGGACTTACGCAGTATTTT.

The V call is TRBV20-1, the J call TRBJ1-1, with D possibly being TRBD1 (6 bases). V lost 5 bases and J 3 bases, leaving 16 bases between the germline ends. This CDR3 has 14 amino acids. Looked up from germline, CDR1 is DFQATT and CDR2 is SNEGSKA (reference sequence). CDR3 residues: CSAPEGVGDTEAFF. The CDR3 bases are TGCAGTGCTCCTGAGGGGGTTGGGGACACTGAAGCTTTCTTT.

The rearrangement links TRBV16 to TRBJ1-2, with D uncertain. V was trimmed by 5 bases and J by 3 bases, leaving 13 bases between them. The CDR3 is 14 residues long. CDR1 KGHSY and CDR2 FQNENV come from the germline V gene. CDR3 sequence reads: CASSARLKDYGYTF. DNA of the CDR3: TGTGCCAGCAGCGCCCGACTGAAGGACTATGGCTACACCTTC.

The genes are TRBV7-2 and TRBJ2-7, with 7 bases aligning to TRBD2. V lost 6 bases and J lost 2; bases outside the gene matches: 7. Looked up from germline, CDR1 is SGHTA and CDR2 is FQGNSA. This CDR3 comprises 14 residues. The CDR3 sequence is CASSSGGGAYEQYF. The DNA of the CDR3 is TGTGCCAGCAGTTCCGGTGGGGGGGCCTACGAGCAGTACTTC.

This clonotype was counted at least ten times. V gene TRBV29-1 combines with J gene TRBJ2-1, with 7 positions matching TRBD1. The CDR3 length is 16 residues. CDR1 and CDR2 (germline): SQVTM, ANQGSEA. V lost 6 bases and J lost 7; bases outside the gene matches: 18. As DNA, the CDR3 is TGCAGCGTCGAAAGTCGGGACAGAGGAGGCGGGAATGAGCAGTTCTTC. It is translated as CSVESRDRGGGNEQFF.

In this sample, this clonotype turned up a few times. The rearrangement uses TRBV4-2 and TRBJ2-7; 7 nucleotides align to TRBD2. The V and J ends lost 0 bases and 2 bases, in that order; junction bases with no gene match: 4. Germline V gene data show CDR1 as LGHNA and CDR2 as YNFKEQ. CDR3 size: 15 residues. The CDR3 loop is CASSQEGGLAYEQYF. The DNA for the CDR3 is TGTGCCAGCAGCCAAGAAGGCGGACTAGCCTACGAGCAGTACTTC.

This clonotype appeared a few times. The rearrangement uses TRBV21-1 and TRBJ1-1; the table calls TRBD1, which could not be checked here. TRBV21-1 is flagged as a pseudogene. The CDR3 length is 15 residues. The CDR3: CASSKEGERTTEAFF. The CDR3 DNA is TGTGCCAGCAGCAAAGAAGGGGAGAGGACCACTGAAGCTTTCTTT.

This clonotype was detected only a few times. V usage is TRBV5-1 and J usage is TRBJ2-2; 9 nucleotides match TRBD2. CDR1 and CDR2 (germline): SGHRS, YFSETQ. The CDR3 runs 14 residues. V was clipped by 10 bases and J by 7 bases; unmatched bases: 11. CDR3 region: CASQAGGLDGELFF. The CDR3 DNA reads TGCGCCTCCCAGGCGGGAGGGTTGGACGGGGAGCTGTTTTTT.

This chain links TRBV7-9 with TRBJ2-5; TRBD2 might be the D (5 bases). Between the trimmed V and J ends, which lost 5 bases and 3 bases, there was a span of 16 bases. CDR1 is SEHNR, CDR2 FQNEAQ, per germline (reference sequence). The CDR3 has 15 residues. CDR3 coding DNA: TGTGCCAGCAGCCGACAAAAAGAGCGGAAAGAGACCCAGTACTTC. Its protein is CASSRQKERKETQYF. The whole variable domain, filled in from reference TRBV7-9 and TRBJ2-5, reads DTGVSQNPRHKITKRGQNVTFRCDPISEHNRLYWYRQTLGQGPEFLTYFQNEAQLEKSRLLSDRFSAERPKGSFSTLEIQRTEQGDSAMYLCASSRQKERKETQYFGPGTRLLVL.

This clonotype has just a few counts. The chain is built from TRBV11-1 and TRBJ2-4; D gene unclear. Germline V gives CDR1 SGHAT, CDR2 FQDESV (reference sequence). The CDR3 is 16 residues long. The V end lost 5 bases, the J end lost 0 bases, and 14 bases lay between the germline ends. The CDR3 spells CASSPPAEIAKNIQYF. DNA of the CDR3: TGTGCCAGCAGCCCCCCGGCAGAGATAGCCAAAAACATTCAGTACTTC.

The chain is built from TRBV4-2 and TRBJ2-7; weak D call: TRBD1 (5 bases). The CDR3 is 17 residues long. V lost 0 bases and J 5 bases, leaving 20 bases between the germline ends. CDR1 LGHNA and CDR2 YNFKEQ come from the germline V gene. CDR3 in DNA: TGTGCCAGCAGCCAAGATGGGGCGCAGGGCTGGGTCGACGAGCAGTACTTC. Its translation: CASSQDGAQGWVDEQYF.

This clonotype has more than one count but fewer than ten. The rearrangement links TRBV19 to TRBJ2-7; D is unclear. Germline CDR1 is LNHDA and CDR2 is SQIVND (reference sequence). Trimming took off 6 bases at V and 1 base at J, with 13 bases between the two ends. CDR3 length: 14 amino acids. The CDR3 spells CASRPQARSYEQYF. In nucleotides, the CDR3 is TGTGCCAGTAGGCCGCAAGCTAGGTCCTACGAGCAGTACTTC.

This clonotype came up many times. Here the CDR3 reads CAISEKSRGQANYGYTF. For the CDR3, the DNA is TGTGCCATCAGTGAGAAGAGTAGGGGGCAGGCTAACTATGGCTACACCTTC. The chain employs TRBV10-3 and TRBJ1-2, with TRBD1 matching over 7 bases. CDR1 and CDR2 from the germline V gene are ENHRY and SYGVKD. This CDR3 contains 17 residues. V was pared by 2 bases and J by 0 bases, with 9 bases of the junction left unmatched.

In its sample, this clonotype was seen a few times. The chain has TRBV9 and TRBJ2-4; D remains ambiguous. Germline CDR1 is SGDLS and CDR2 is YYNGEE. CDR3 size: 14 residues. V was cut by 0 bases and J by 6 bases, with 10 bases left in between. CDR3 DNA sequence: TGTGCCAGCAGCGTAGGAGCAAAACCAAACATTCAGTACTTC. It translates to CASSVGAKPNIQYF.

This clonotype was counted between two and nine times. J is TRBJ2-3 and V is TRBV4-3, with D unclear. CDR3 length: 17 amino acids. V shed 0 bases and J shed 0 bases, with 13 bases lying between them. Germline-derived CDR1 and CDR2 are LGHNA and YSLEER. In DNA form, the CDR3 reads TGCGCCAGCAGCCAAGATGGAGCAGCCTCTAGCACAGATACGCAGTATTTT. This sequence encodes CASSQDGAASSTDTQYF.

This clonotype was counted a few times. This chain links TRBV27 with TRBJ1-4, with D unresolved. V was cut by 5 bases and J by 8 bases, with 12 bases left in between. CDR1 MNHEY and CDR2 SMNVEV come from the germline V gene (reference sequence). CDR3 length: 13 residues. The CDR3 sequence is CASSPGGREKLFF. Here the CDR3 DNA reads TGTGCCAGCAGTCCGGGAGGGAGAGAAAAACTGTTTTTT.

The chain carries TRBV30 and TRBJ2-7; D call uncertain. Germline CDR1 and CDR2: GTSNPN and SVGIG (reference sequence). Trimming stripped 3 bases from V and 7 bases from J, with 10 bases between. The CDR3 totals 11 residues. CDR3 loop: CAWSPSEEQYF. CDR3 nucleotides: TGTGCCTGGAGCCCTTCGGAAGAGCAGTACTTC.

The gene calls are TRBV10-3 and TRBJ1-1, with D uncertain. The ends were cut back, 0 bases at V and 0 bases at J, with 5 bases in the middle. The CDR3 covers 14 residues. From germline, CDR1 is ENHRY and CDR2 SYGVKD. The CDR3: CAISESRVNTEAFF. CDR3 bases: TGTGCCATCAGTGAGTCCCGAGTGAACACTGAAGCTTTCTTT.

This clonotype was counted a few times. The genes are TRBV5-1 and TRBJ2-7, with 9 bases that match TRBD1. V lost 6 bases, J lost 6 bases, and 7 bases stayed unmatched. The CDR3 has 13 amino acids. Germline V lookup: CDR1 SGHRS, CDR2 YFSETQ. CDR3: CASTGQGRREQYF. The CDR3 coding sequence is TGCGCCAGCACAGGACAGGGGAGACGCGAGCAGTACTTC. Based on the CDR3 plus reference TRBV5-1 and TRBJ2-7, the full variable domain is KAGVTQTPRYLIKTRGQQVTLSCSPISGHRSVSWYQQTPGQGLQFLFEYFSETQRNKGNFPGRFSGRQFSNSRSEMNVSTLELGDSALYLCASTGQGRREQYFGPGTRLTVT.

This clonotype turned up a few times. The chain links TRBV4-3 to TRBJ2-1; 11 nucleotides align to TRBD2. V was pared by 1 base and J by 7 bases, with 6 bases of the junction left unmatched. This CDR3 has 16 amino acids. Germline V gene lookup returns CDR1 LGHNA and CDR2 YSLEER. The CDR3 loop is CASSQVAGGGGNEQFF. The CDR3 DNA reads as TGCGCCAGCAGCCAAGTAGCGGGAGGGGGGGGAAATGAGCAGTTCTTC.

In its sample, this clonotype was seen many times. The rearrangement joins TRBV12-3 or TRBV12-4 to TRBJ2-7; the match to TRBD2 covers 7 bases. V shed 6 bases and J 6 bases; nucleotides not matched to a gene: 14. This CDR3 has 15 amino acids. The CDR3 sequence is CASSPPASGLREQYF. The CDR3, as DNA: TGTGCCAGCAGCCCCCCGGCTAGCGGCCTACGCGAGCAGTACTTC.

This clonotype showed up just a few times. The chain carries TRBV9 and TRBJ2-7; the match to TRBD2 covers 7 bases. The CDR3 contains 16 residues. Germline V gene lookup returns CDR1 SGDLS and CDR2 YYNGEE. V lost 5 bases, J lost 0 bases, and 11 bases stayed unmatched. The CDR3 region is CASSIFREGSSYEQYF. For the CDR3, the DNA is TGTGCCAGCAGTATCTTTAGGGAGGGAAGCTCCTACGAGCAGTACTTC. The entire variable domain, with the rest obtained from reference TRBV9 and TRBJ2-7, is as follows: DSGVTQTPKHLITATGQRVTLRCSPRSGDLSVYWYQQSLDQGLQFLIQYYNGEERAKGNILERFSAQQFPDLHSELNLSSLELGDSALYFCASSIFREGSSYEQYFGPGTRLTVT.

CDR3: CASSLVGVEGGADTQYF. DNA of the CDR3: TGTGCCAGCAGCTTAGTAGGCGTAGAGGGGGGCGCAGATACGCAGTATTTT. The V call is TRBV7-2, the J call TRBJ2-3; TRBD1 or TRBD2 may be the D gene (6 bases each). The V and J ends lost 1 base and 4 bases respectively, with 18 bases between them. Germline CDR1 is SGHTA and CDR2 is FQGNSA. The CDR3 is 17 amino acids. Filled out from reference TRBV7-2 and TRBJ2-3, the complete variable domain reads GAGVSQSPSNKVTEKGKDVELRCDPISGHTALYWYRQSLGQGLEFLIYFQGNSAPDKSGLPSDRFSAERTGGSVSTLTIQRTQQEDSAVYLCASSLVGVEGGADTQYFGPGTRLTVL.

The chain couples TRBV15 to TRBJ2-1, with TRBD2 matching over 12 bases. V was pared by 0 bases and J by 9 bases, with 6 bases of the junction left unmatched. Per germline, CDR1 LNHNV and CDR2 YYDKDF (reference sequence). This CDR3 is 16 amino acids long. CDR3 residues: CATSRDRTSGIGEQFF. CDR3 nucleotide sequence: TGTGCCACCAGCAGAGATCGGACTAGCGGGATTGGTGAGCAGTTCTTC. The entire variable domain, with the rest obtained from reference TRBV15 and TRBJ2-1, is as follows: DAMVIQNPRYQVTQFGKPVTLSCSQTLNHNVMYWYQQKSSQAPKLLFHYYDKDFNNEADTPDNFQSRRPNTSFCFLDIRSPGLGDTAMYLCATSRDRTSGIGEQFFGPGTRLTVL.

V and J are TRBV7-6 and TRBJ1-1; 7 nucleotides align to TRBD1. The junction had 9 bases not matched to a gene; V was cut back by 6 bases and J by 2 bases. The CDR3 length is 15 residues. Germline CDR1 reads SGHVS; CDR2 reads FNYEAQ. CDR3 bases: TGTGCCAGCAGTTCCCTGGCAGGGGGAAACACTGAAGCTTTCTTT. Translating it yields CASSSLAGGNTEAFF.